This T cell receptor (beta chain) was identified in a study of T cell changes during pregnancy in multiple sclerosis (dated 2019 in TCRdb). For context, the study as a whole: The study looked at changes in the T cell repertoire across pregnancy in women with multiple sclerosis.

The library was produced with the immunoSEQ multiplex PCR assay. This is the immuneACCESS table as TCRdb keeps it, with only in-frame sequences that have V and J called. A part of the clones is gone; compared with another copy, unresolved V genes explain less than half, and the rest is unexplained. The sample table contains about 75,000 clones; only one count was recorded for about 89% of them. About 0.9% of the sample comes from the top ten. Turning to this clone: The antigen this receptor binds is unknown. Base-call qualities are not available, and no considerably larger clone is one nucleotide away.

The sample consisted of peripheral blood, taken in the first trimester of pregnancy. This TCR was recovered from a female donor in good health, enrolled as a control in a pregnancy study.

The CDR3 is CASSYGETQYF. The sequenced DNA is TGTGCCAGCAGTTACGGCGAGACCCAGTACTTC. The rearrangement joined TRBV6-5 to TRBJ2-5, with no confident D gene call. Trimming removed 2 bases from V and 5 bases from J, leaving 3 bases between the germline ends. According to the germline V gene, CDR1 reads MNHEY and CDR2 reads SVGAGI. The CDR3 contains 11 residues, cysteine and phenylalanine counted. CDR3 DNA only is kept here, 33 bases in frame from base 1.